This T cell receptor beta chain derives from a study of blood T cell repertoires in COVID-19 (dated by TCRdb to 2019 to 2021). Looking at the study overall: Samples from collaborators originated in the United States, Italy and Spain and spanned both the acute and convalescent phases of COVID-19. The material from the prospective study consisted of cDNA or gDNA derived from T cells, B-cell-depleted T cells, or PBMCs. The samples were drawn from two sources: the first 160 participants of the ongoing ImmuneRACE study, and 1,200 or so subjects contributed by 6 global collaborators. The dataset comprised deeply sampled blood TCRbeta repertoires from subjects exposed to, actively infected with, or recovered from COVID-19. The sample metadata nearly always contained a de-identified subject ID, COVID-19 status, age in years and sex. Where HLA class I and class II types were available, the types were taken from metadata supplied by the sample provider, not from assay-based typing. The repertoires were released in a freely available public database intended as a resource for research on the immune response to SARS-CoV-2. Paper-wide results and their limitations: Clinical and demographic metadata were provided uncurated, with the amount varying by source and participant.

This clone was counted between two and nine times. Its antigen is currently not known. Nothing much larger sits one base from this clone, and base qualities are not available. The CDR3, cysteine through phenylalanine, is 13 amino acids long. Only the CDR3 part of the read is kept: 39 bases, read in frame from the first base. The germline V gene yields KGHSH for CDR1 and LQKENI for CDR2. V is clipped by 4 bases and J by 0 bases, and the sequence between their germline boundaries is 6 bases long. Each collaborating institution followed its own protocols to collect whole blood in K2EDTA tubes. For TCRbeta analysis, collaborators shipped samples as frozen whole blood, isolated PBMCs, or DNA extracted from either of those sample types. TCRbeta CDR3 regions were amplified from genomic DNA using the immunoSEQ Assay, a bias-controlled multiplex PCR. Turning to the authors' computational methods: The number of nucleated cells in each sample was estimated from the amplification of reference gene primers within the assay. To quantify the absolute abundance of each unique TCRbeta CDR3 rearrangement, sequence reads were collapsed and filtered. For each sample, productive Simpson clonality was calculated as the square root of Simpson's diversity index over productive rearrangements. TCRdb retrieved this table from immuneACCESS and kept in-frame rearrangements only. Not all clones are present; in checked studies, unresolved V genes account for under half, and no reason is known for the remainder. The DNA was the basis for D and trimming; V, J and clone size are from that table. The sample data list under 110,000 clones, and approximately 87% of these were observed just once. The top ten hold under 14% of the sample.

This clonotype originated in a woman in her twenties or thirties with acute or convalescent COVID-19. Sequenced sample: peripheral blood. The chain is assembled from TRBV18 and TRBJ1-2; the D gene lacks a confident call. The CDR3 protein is CASSLASNYGYTF. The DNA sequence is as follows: TGTGCCAGCTCACTGGCCTCTAACTATGGCTACACCTTC.